This T cell receptor (beta chain) was sequenced in a study of T-cell memory formation after mild COVID-19. Regarding the study as a whole: For contracting clones, CD4+ ones sat mainly in CM and EM, CD8+ in EMRA. That cross-reactive memory joined was suggested by some responding clones appearing in pre-infection memory. Later expanders leaned CD4+, whereas clones that contracted between day 15 and 85 were balanced CD4/CD8.

Only a few counts were recorded for this clonotype. Its antigen is undetermined. MiXCR, applied by TCRdb to the 5' RACE reads, yields one record per CDR3 protein. The profile shows around 300,000 distinct CDR3 sequences, under 20% of them singletons. Germline trimming cut 3 bases from V and 1 base from J; bases unmatched to any gene: 2. The CDR3 loop spans 16 amino acids. Germline V CDR1 and CDR2: SGDLS, YYNGEE. This chain uses TRBV9 with TRBJ2-5; 14 nucleotides agree with TRBD2. This clonotype was sampled from a man between 18 and 29 years old who had mild COVID-19 (a few samples of this study predate the infection). Cell type and time point are not known. The sample was PBMCs or a T cell subset sorted from them (not recorded which). The CDR3 sequence is CASSAGTSGGQETQYF. CDR3 bases: TGTGCCAGCAGCGCCGGGACTAGCGGGGGCCAAGAGACCCAGTACTTC.